Below, 16 T cell receptor beta chains from the same sample are listed, as sequenced in a study of human T cells and chemical hapten exposure. TCRdb independently ran MiXCR on the RACE reads; one entry per CDR3 protein. The sample includes some 180,000 distinct CDR3 sequences, 20% to 25% seen only once; the top ten take about 6.7%. As to time point: patch test 1, 2 weeks after DPC sensitization. Documented treatment: therapeutic diphenylcyclopropenone sensitization with weekly scalp DPC. This specimen consisted of whole blood, obtained in connection with sensitization to the hapten diphenylcyclopropenone (DPC). All receptors derive from a woman aged 45 to 65 with alopecia areata. Some clones in this sample may be carry-over from other donors' samples.

The chain couples TRBV30 to TRBJ2-6; 7 bases map to TRBD2. The CDR3 covers 18 residues. Germline V gene data show CDR1 as GTSNPN and CDR2 as SVGIG (reference sequence). V shed 0 bases, J shed 3 bases, and the junction held 11 bases outside the gene matches. CDR3 nucleotides: TGTGCCTGGAGTGTATTCTGGCGGGAGCAGGTTGGGGCCAACGTCCTGACTTTC. This translates into CAWSVFWREQVGANVLTF.

Remarks on this clonotype: A junction boundary mismatches the germline segment, possibly from a read error. The V gene is TRBV12-3 or TRBV12-4, the J gene TRBJ2-5; tentative D call: TRBD1 (6 bases). CDR3 length: 13 residues. The CDR3, as DNA: TGTGTCAGCGGAAAGAGGGGGCAAGAGACCCAGTACTTC. It translates to CVSGKRGQETQYF.

This clonotype has more than one count but fewer than ten. The chain recombines TRBV28 with TRBJ2-4; 10 bases are shared with TRBD1. CDR3 length: 21 amino acids. Germline values: CDR1 MDHEN, CDR2 SYDVKM. V lost 0 bases and J lost 0; bases outside the gene matches: 14. Here the CDR3 reads CASSLWLTGTGAPLAKNIQYF. CDR3 in DNA: TGTGCCAGCAGTTTATGGCTCACGGGGACAGGGGCCCCCCTAGCCAAAAACATTCAGTACTTC.

The chain combines TRBV6-5 with TRBJ1-4; perhaps TRBD1 as D (6 bases). The germline V and J ends were trimmed by 5 bases and 6 bases, with 13 bases remaining between them. The germline V gene encodes CDR1 MNHEY and CDR2 SVGAGI. The CDR3 spans 14 residues. CDR3 protein: CASSQGFGYEKLFF. CDR3 bases: TGTGCCAGCAGTCAGGGGTTCGGTTATGAAAAACTGTTTTTT.

The chain employs TRBV6-2 or TRBV6-3 and TRBJ2-1, with TRBD1 identical over 7 bases. Germline-derived CDR1 and CDR2 are MNHEY and SVGEGT. V lost 6 bases to trimming and J lost 6 bases; unmatched junction nucleotides: 11. CDR3 length: 15 amino acids. The CDR3 region is CASRFSGGQGNEQFF. The CDR3 coding sequence is TGTGCCAGCAGATTCTCAGGGGGTCAGGGCAATGAGCAGTTCTTC.

The chain uses TRBV5-1 and TRBJ2-7, with TRBD1 matching over 7 bases. The J segment lost 1 base and the V segment lost 0 bases, leaving 7 bases of the junction unmatched. Germline-derived CDR1 and CDR2 are SGHRS and YFSETQ. This CDR3 has 16 amino acids. The CDR3 sequence is CASSLVGTALSYEQYF. The CDR3 nucleotides are TGCGCCAGCAGCTTGGTGGGGACAGCACTTTCCTACGAGCAGTACTTC.

This clonotype was counted only a few times. This chain connects TRBV11-2 to TRBJ2-2; D is perhaps TRBD1 (6 bases). CDR3 length: 16 amino acids. The germline gives CDR1 SGHAT, CDR2 FQNNGV. V lost 1 base, J lost 0 bases, and 9 bases lay in between. As DNA, the CDR3 is TGTGCCAGCAGCTTAGCGGACAGATCGAACACCGGGGAGCTGTTTTTT. Translating gives CASSLADRSNTGELFF.

This chain connects TRBV11-2 to TRBJ2-1; no clear D. V lost 3 bases and J 3 bases, leaving 12 bases between the germline ends. Germline CDR1 is SGHAT and CDR2 is FQNNGV. The CDR3 is 15 amino acids. CDR3 sequence reads: CASSLTLGNYNEQFF. In DNA, the CDR3 is TGTGCCAGCAGCTTGACCCTAGGGAACTACAATGAGCAGTTCTTC.

This clonotype counts as medium-sized. The chain uses TRBV27 and TRBJ1-6, with D hard to call. The length of the CDR3 is 15 residues. V was pared by 2 bases and J by 5 bases, with 10 bases between. The germline V gene has CDR1 MNHEY and CDR2 SMNVEV (reference sequence). This chain's CDR3 is CASSLGPANNSPLHF. DNA of the CDR3: TGTGCCAGCAGTTTAGGGCCAGCGAATAATTCACCCCTCCACTTT.

The chain links TRBV4-3 to TRBJ1-5; D remains unclear. CDR1 is LGHNA, CDR2 YSLEER, per germline. This CDR3 is built from 13 residues. Trimming cost V 0 bases and J 6 bases, with 6 bases left between them. In DNA form, the CDR3 reads TGCGCCAGCAGCCAAGACGAAGGTCAGCCCCAGCATTTT. Its protein product is CASSQDEGQPQHF.

The CDR3 sequence: CASSFGSARTDTQYF. The DNA for the CDR3 is TGTGCCAGCAGCTTTGGTAGCGCCCGCACAGATACGCAGTATTTT. The V and J genes are TRBV7-9 and TRBJ2-3; a weak D match, TRBD2 (5 bases). The V and J ends lost 3 bases and 1 base respectively, with 11 bases between them. Looked up from germline, CDR1 is SEHNR and CDR2 is FQNEAQ (reference sequence). CDR3 size: 15 residues.

Only a few counts were recorded for this clonotype. This rearrangement joins TRBV2 to TRBJ1-3; 7 bases fit TRBD1. This CDR3 has 15 residues. Trimming cost V 6 bases and J 0 bases; bases outside gene matches: 5. Germline V gene data show CDR1 as SNHLY and CDR2 as FYNNEI. The CDR3 coding sequence is TGTGCCAGCAGCCTGACAGGGACCTCTGGAAACACCATATATTTT. It translates to CASSLTGTSGNTIYF.

The chain joins TRBV15 to TRBJ2-7; 9 bases fit TRBD2. The CDR3 is 17 residues long. Germline loops: CDR1 LNHNV, CDR2 YYDKDF (reference sequence). With 1 base clipped from V and 1 base from J, the junction kept 8 bases outside the gene matches. CDR3 residues: CATSRAATSGISYEQYF. DNA for the CDR3: TGTGCCACCAGCAGAGCAGCGACTAGCGGCATTTCCTACGAGCAGTACTTC.

This chain connects TRBV29-1 to TRBJ1-2; D perhaps matches TRBD1 (6 bases). The germline V gene has CDR1 SQVTM and CDR2 ANQGSEA. This CDR3 contains 14 residues. V lost 4 bases and J 5 bases, leaving 17 bases between the germline ends. Here the CDR3 DNA reads TGCAGCGTTGCATTGGGGGGGGCGCGGTATGGCTACACCTTC. Translating it yields CSVALGGARYGYTF.

This chain uses TRBV15 with TRBJ2-1; D gene uncertain. The V gene lost 0 bases and the J gene lost 10 bases, with 10 bases spanning the gap. Germline CDR1 and CDR2: LNHNV and YYDKDF (reference sequence). CDR3 length: 13 amino acids. The CDR3 loop is CATSREAGLEQFF. The DNA for the CDR3 is TGTGCCACCAGCAGAGAGGCCGGGCTCGAGCAGTTCTTC. Full variable domain (remainder filled in from reference TRBV15 and TRBJ2-1): DAMVIQNPRYQVTQFGKPVTLSCSQTLNHNVMYWYQQKSSQAPKLLFHYYDKDFNNEADTPDNFQSRRPNTSFCFLDIRSPGLGDTAMYLCATSREAGLEQFFGPGTRLTVL.

J is TRBJ2-7 and V is TRBV6-2 or TRBV6-3; D unclear. The V and J ends lost 4 bases and 5 bases respectively, with 6 bases between them. Germline values: CDR1 MNHEY, CDR2 SVGEGT. This CDR3 is built from 11 residues. DNA for the CDR3: TGTGCCAGCAGTTCCTTGAACGAGCAGTACTTC. Translating it yields CASSSLNEQYF.